This T cell receptor beta chain was profiled in a study of T cells in Graves' hyperthyroidism and ophthalmopathy. Study summary: Before treatment of any kind, peripheral blood was taken at initial diagnosis.

The investigators amplified TCR beta CDR3 regions from RNA transcripts. The study used the HTBI primer set for a first-round RT-PCR of the TCR CDR3. A single record per CDR3 protein comes from TCRdb applying MiXCR to the multiplex PCR reads. Seen here are roughly 650,000 distinct CDR3 sequences, about a sixth observed once, and the top ten hold 2.5% to 4%. This clonotype showed up many times. At one end, the junction sequence differs from germline, possibly due to a read error. Uncontrolled infection, other autoimmune disease, pregnancy or lactation led to exclusion. Fresh 10 ml peripheral blood yielded PBMCs. The receptor was isolated from a woman aged 40 to 50 with Graves' ophthalmopathy. Sequencing used blood.

For the CDR3, the DNA is TGCGCCAGCAGCCCAGGGGGTTTGAAAACTGAAGCTTTCTTT. It codes for CASSPGGLKTEAFF. This rearrangement joins TRBV4-1 to TRBJ1-1; TRBD1 aligns across 7 bases. Germline V lookup: CDR1 MGHRA, CDR2 YSYEKL. The CDR3 has 14 residues.